The 22 T cell receptor beta chains given below trace back to one sample, sequenced in a study of T cells in Graves' hyperthyroidism and ophthalmopathy. Template material for amplifying TCR beta CDR3 regions consisted of RNA transcripts. With the HTBI primer set, the TCR CDR3 went through a first round of RT-PCR. TCRdb analysed the multiplex PCR reads with MiXCR anew, one entry per CDR3 protein. The sample records around 720,000 distinct CDR3 sequences, roughly 32% being singletons. Sequencing input: blood. These receptors all come from a woman aged 40 to 50 with Graves' hyperthyroidism.

This clonotype was seen repeatedly, ten times or more. This rearrangement joins TRBV12-3 or TRBV12-4 to TRBJ1-5; D is unresolved. Trimming cost V 8 bases and J 2 bases, with 10 bases left between them. The CDR3 is made up of 13 amino acids. CDR3 in amino acids: CASRGWGNQPQHF. Written as DNA, the CDR3 is TGTGCCAGCCGGGGATGGGGCAATCAGCCCCAGCATTTT.

The rearrangement uses TRBV28 and TRBJ1-2, with unresolved D. The germline CDR1 and CDR2 sequences are MDHEN and SYDVKM. With 1 base removed from V and 7 bases from J, the gap between germline ends came to 16 bases. The CDR3 has 15 amino acids. CDR3 region: CASSLSTGDDGGYTF. CDR3 nucleotides: TGTGCCAGCAGTTTATCGACGGGTGACGACGGTGGCTACACCTTC.

This chain joins TRBV7-3 and TRBJ2-1; D could derive from TRBD1 or TRBD2 (5 bases each). With 2 bases removed from V and 10 bases from J, the gap between germline ends came to 9 bases. The CDR3 is made up of 12 amino acids. Per germline, CDR1 SGHTA and CDR2 FQGTGA. The CDR3 sequence is CASSLVGDEQFF. The CDR3, as DNA: TGTGCCAGCAGCTTAGTGGGGGACGAGCAGTTCTTC.

This clonotype occurred a few times. This rearrangement joins TRBV29-1 to TRBJ1-5; D may be TRBD1 (5 bases). The CDR3 has 10 residues. V was cut by 6 bases and J by 7 bases, with 7 bases left in between. CDR1 is SQVTM and CDR2 is ANQGSEA in the germline V gene. The CDR3 coding sequence is TGCAGCGTAGGGGAACAGCCCCAGCATTTT. Its protein is CSVGEQPQHF.

The chain carries TRBV15 and TRBJ1-2; D gene unclear. The germline V and J ends were trimmed by 3 bases and 1 base, with 9 bases remaining between them. This CDR3 spans 14 amino acids. Germline CDR1 is LNHNV and CDR2 is YYDKDF (reference sequence). The CDR3 bases are TGTGCCACCAGCAGTAAGGGAGATAACTATGGCTACACCTTC. It yields the protein CATSSKGDNYGYTF.

This clonotype was seen once. The rearrangement links TRBV19 to TRBJ2-2, with TRBD2 identical over 16 bases. The CDR3 totals 16 residues. The ends lost 6 bases at V and 5 bases at J; junction bases unmatched: 3. Germline V gives CDR1 LNHDA, CDR2 SQIVND (reference sequence). The CDR3 nucleotides read TGTGCCAGTAGACCGGGACTAGCGGGAGGGACCGGGGAGCTGTTTTTT. It encodes CASRPGLAGGTGELFF.

There are a few counts of this clonotype. This sequence joins TRBV7-9 and TRBJ1-5; D gene unclear. Trimming took off 3 bases at V and 2 bases at J, with 14 bases between the two ends. Germline V gene lookup returns CDR1 SEHNR and CDR2 FQNEAQ (reference sequence). This CDR3 contains 16 residues. The CDR3 here is CASSLGGVWGNQPQHF. Here the CDR3 DNA reads TGTGCCAGCAGCTTGGGCGGGGTTTGGGGCAATCAGCCCCAGCATTTT.

This clonotype occurred once. The J gene is TRBJ1-1, the V gene TRBV2; D remains ambiguous. CDR3 length: 12 amino acids. The germline V gene has CDR1 SNHLY and CDR2 FYNNEI. V lost 7 bases and J lost 3, with 9 bases in between. DNA of the CDR3: TGTGCCAGCACTGTCCGGGACACTGAAGCTTTCTTT. It is translated as CASTVRDTEAFF.

The chain joins TRBV7-9 to TRBJ1-6; D remains unclear. CDR1 is SEHNR and CDR2 is FQNEAQ in the germline V gene (reference sequence). This CDR3 comprises 14 residues. V lost 0 bases and J lost 9, with 9 bases in between. The CDR3 DNA reads TGTGCCAGCAGCTTAGCGGGCGCGGGTTCACCCCTCCACTTT. Amino acids: CASSLAGAGSPLHF.

The chain has TRBV10-3 and TRBJ2-2, with TRBD2 matching over 8 bases. The germline V gene has CDR1 ENHRY and CDR2 SYGVKD. J was trimmed by 0 bases and V by 10 bases; bases with no gene match: 10. The CDR3 extends over 16 amino acids. The CDR3 loop reads CASKVVAGTNTGELFF. As DNA, the CDR3 is TGTGCCAGCAAGGTTGTAGCGGGGACGAACACCGGGGAGCTGTTTTTT.

The chain is built from TRBV6-9 and TRBJ1-5; D may be TRBD1 (5 bases). The CDR3 totals 15 residues. Germline values: CDR1 MNHGY, CDR2 SVAAGI. Trimming left V 5 bases short and J 0 bases short, with 11 bases between. The CDR3 nucleotides read TGTGCCAGCAGTAGAAGACAGTATAGCAATCAGCCCCAGCATTTT. It is translated as CASSRRQYSNQPQHF.

Points on this clonotype: A much larger clone differs by one base, so this may be a read error. J is TRBJ1-2 and V is TRBV19; D perhaps matches TRBD1 (6 bases). This CDR3 is 16 amino acids long. Per the germline V gene, CDR1 is LNHDA and CDR2 is SQIVND (reference sequence). The CDR3 protein is CASSISGVGPSYGYIF. The CDR3 DNA reads TGTGCCAGTAGTATCTCAGGGGTAGGGCCGTCATATGGCTACATCTTC.

This chain connects TRBV7-8 to TRBJ2-7; perhaps TRBD2 as D (5 bases). CDR3 length equals 12 residues. Germline CDR1 is SGHVS and CDR2 is FQNEAQ. Deletions cut 4 bases from V and 5 bases from J, with 9 bases between. CDR3 amino acids: CASSSPGNEQYF. The CDR3 nucleotides read TGTGCCAGCAGCTCGCCGGGAAACGAGCAGTACTTC.

The chain recombines TRBV3-1 with TRBJ2-6, with a possible D match to TRBD1 (5 bases). Deletions cut 4 bases from V and 4 bases from J, with 17 bases between. Germline CDR1 is LGHDT and CDR2 is YNNKEL (reference sequence). This CDR3 has 17 amino acids. Written as DNA, the CDR3 is TGTGCCAGCAGCCCCAGCAGGATCAGGGCCGGGGCCAACGTCCTGACTTTC. It yields the protein CASSPSRIRAGANVLTF.

The rearrangement joins TRBV5-8 to TRBJ1-4; weak D call: TRBD1 (5 bases). The ends were cut back, 4 bases at V and 4 bases at J, with 14 bases in the middle. Per germline, CDR1 SGHTS and CDR2 YDEGEE. This CDR3 contains 15 residues. In nucleotides, the CDR3 is TGTGCCAGCAGCGTGGGACGGAACAGTAATGAAAAACTGTTTTTT. The encoded protein is CASSVGRNSNEKLFF.

The chain employs TRBV7-9 and TRBJ1-2; D not resolved. The germline gives CDR1 SEHNR, CDR2 FQNEAQ (reference sequence). Trimming took off 4 bases at V and 8 bases at J, with 14 bases between the two ends. This CDR3 comprises 13 residues. CDR3 loop: CASSSAWGGGYTF. DNA of the CDR3: TGTGCCAGCAGCTCAGCGTGGGGAGGGGGCTACACCTTC.

There are a few counts of this clonotype. The rearrangement uses TRBV7-9 and TRBJ1-3; tentative D call: TRBD1 (6 bases). This CDR3 is 14 amino acids long. CDR1 SEHNR and CDR2 FQNEAQ come from the germline V gene (reference sequence). V was cut by 5 bases and J by 1 base, with 9 bases left in between. CDR3 in DNA: TGTGCCAGCAGCAAAACAGGGTCTGGAAACACCATATATTTT. Amino acids: CASSKTGSGNTIYF. The full variable domain, completed using reference TRBV7-9 and TRBJ1-3, is DTGVSQNPRHKITKRGQNVTFRCDPISEHNRLYWYRQTLGQGPEFLTYFQNEAQLEKSRLLSDRFSAERPKGSFSTLEIQRTEQGDSAMYLCASSKTGSGNTIYFGEGSWLTVV.

The table lists this clonotype with many counts. The chain uses TRBV20-1 and TRBJ2-5, with 9 bases fitting TRBD2. This CDR3 comprises 15 residues. CDR1 DFQATT and CDR2 SNEGSKA come from the germline V gene (reference sequence). The V segment lost 3 bases and the J segment 5 bases; nucleotides outside the gene matches: 10. The CDR3 loop reads CSARTPAGGWETQYF. CDR3 nucleotides: TGCAGTGCTAGGACGCCAGCGGGGGGTTGGGAGACCCAGTACTTC.

As to this clonotype: A clone one base away is much larger, so this may be a read error. V gene TRBV10-3 combines with J gene TRBJ2-2; possibly TRBD2 for D (6 bases). CDR3 length: 18 residues. The germline V gene has CDR1 ENHRY and CDR2 SYGVKD. Between the trimmed V and J ends, which lost 1 base and 0 bases, there was a span of 15 bases. The DNA for the CDR3 is TGTGCCATCAGTGAGTGCAATTTCGGGGGAGCGAACACCGGGGAGCTGTTTTTT. Protein product: CAISECNFGGANTGELFF.

This clonotype was seen more than once but under ten times. This sequence joins TRBV7-2 and TRBJ1-2; no clear D gene. V was trimmed by 8 bases and J by 2 bases, leaving 9 bases between them. This CDR3 is built from 12 residues. Germline CDR1 is SGHTA and CDR2 is FQGNSA. Here the CDR3 reads CASRSENYGYTF. For the CDR3, the DNA is TGTGCCAGCCGCTCGGAAAACTATGGCTACACCTTC. Filled out from reference TRBV7-2 and TRBJ1-2, the complete variable domain reads GAGVSQSPSNKVTEKGKDVELRCDPISGHTALYWYRQSLGQGLEFLIYFQGNSAPDKSGLPSDRFSAERTGGSVSTLTIQRTQQEDSAVYLCASRSENYGYTFGSGTRLTVV.

In its sample, this clonotype was seen a few times. The chain is built from TRBV5-1 and TRBJ2-5; maybe TRBD2 (6 bases). The CDR3 runs 13 residues. Germline-derived CDR1 and CDR2 are SGHRS and YFSETQ. Trimming left V 4 bases short and J 5 bases short, with 12 bases between. The CDR3, as DNA: TGCGCCAGCAGCCCGGGGGTTCCGGAGACCCAGTACTTC. Amino acid sequence: CASSPGVPETQYF.

Remarks on this clonotype: A much bigger clone sits one base away, suggesting this may be a read error. The chain couples TRBV12-3 or TRBV12-4 to TRBJ1-2; the D gene is possibly TRBD1 (5 bases). CDR3 length: 14 amino acids. CDR3 region: CASSPPGTTKGFTF. The CDR3 DNA follows: TGTGCCAGCAGCCCGCCCGGGACCACAAAGGGCTTCACCTTC.